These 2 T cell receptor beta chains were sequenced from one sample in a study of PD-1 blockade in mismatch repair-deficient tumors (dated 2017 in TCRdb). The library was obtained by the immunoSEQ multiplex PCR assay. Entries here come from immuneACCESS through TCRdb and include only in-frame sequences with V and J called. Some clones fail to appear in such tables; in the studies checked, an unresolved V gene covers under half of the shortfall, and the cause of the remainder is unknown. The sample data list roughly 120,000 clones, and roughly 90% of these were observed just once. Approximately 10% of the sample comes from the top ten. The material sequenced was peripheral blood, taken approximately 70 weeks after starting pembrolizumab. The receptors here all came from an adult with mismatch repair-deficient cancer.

The CDR3 loop is CASSIDRGDNEQFF. The CDR3 DNA reads TGTGCCAGTAGTATAGATCGGGGGGACAATGAGCAGTTCTTC. The chain couples TRBV19 to TRBJ2-1; 7 nucleotides align to TRBD2. Germline V lookup: CDR1 LNHDA, CDR2 SQIVND (reference sequence). V lost 0 bases and J lost 5; bases outside the gene matches: 1. CDR3 length: 14 amino acids.

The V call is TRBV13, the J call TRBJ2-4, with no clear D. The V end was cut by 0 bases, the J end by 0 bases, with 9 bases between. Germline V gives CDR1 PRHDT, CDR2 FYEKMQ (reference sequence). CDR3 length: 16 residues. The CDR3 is CASSLGQSLAKNIQYF. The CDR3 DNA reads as TGTGCCAGCAGCTTAGGACAGAGCCTAGCCAAAAACATTCAGTACTTC.